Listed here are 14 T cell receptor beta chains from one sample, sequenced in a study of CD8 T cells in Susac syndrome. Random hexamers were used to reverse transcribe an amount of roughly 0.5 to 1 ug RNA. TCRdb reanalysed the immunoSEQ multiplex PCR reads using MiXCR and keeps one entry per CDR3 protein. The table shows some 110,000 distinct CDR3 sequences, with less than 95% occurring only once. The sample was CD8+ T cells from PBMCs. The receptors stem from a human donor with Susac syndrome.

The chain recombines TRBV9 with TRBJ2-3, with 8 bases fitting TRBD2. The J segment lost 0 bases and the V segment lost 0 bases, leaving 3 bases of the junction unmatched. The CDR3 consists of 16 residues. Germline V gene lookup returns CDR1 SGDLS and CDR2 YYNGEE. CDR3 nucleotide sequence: TGTGCCAGCAGCGTAGAGGGCGGGGGGAGCACAGATACGCAGTATTTT. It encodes CASSVEGGGSTDTQYF.

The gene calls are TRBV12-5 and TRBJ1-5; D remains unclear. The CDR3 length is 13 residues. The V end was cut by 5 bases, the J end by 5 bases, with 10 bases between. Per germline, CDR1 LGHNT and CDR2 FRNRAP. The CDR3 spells CASGPPGDQPQHF. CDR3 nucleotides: TGTGCTAGTGGTCCACCCGGGGATCAGCCCCAGCATTTT.

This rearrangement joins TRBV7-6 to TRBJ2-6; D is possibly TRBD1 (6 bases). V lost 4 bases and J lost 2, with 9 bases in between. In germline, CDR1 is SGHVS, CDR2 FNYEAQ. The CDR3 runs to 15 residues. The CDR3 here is CASSSPGAGANVLTF. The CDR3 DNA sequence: TGTGCCAGCAGCTCTCCAGGGGCTGGGGCCAACGTCCTGACTTTC.

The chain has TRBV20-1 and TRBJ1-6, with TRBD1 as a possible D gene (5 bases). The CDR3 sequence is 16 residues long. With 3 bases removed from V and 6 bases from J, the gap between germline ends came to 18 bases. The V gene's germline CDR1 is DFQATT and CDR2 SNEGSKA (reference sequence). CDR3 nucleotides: TGCAGTGCTAGGTGGCCGGGGGTTAGCACTAATTCACCCCTCCACTTT. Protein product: CSARWPGVSTNSPLHF.

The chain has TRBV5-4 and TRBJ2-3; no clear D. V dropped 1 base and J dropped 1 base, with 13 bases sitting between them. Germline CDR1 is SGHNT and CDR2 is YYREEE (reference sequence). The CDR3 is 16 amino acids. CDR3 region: CASSLRREIGTDTQYF. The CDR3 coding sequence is TGTGCCAGCAGCTTGAGAAGGGAAATCGGCACAGATACGCAGTATTTT.

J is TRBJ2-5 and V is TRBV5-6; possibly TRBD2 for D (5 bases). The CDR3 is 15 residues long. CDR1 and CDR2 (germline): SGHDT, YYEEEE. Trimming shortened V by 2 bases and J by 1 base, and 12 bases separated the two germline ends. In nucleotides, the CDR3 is TGTGCCAGCAGCTTTGAGGGCGAAGCCCAAGAGACCCAGTACTTC. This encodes CASSFEGEAQETQYF.

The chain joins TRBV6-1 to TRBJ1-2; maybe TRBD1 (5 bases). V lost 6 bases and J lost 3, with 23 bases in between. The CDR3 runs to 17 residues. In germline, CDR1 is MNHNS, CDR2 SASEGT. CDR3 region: CASSAGDYPGLDYGYTF. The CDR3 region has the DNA TGTGCCAGCAGCGCCGGGGACTATCCGGGCCTCGACTATGGCTACACCTTC.

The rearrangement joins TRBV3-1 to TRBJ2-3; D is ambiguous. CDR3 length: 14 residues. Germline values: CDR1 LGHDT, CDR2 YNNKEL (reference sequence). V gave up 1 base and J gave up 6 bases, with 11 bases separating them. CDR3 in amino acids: CASSQALVADTQYF. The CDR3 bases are TGTGCCAGCAGCCAAGCTTTGGTCGCCGATACGCAGTATTTT.

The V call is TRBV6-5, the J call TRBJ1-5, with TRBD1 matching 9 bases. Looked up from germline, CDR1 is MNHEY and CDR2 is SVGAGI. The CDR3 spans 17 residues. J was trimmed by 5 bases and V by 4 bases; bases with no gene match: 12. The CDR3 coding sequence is TGTGCCAGCAGTTTTTTTTCAGGGGACAGGGTTTATCAGCCCCAGCATTTT. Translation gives CASSFFSGDRVYQPQHF.

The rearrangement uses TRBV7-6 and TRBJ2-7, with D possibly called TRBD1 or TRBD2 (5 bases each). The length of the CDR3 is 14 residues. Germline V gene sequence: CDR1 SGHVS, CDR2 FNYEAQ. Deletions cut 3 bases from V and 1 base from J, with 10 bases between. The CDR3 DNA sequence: TGTGCCAGCAGCTTGAGGGGTCAGTCCTACGAGCAGTACTTC. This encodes CASSLRGQSYEQYF.

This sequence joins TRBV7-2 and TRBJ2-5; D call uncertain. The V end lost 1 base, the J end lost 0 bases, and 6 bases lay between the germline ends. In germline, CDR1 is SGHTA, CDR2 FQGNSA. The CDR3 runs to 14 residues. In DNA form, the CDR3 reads TGTGCCAGCAGCTTAGTTGCCGACCAAGAGACCCAGTACTTC. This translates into CASSLVADQETQYF. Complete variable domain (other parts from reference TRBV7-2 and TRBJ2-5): GAGVSQSPSNKVTEKGKDVELRCDPISGHTALYWYRQSLGQGLEFLIYFQGNSAPDKSGLPSDRFSAERTGGSVSTLTIQRTQQEDSAVYLCASSLVADQETQYFGPGTRLLVL.

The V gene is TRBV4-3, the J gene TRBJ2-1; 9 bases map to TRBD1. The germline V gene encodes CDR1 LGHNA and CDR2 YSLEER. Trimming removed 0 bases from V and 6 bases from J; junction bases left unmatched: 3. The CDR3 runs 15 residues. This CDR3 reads CASSQDPGQGNEQFF. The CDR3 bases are TGCGCCAGCAGCCAAGATCCGGGACAGGGCAATGAGCAGTTCTTC.

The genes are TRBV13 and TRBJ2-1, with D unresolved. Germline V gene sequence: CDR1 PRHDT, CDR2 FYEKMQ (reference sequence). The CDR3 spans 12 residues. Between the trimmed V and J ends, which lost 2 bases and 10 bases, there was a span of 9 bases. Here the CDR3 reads CASSLSSLEQFF. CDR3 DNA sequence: TGTGCCAGCAGCTTATCATCCCTCGAGCAGTTCTTC.

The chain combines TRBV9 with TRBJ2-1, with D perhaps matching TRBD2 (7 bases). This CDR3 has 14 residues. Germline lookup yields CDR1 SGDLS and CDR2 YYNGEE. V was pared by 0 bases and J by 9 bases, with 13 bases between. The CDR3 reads CASSVDGGAGEQFF. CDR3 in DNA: TGTGCCAGCAGCGTAGATGGGGGGGCGGGTGAGCAGTTCTTC. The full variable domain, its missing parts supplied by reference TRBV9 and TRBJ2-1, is DSGVTQTPKHLITATGQRVTLRCSPRSGDLSVYWYQQSLDQGLQFLIQYYNGEERAKGNILERFSAQQFPDLHSELNLSSLELGDSALYFCASSVDGGAGEQFFGPGTRLTVL.